This T cell receptor (beta chain) was obtained from a study of blood T cell repertoires in COVID-19. The protocol was immunoSEQ multiplex PCR, while the TCRdb copy is restricted to in-frame clones and leaves out a portion. This sample has more than 300,000 clones; 80% to 90% occur once, and the top ten carry 8.5% to 12%. The source of this sequence is a woman in her thirties with COVID-19, enrolled during active disease. The sequencing sample was made of peripheral blood.

In DNA form, the CDR3 reads TGTGCCAGTAGTAGGACTAGTCAGTCCTACAATGAGCAGTTCTTC. This gives the protein CASSRTSQSYNEQFF. This chain links TRBV19 with TRBJ2-1, with 7 bases matching TRBD2. With 4 bases clipped from V and 1 base from J, the junction kept 4 bases outside the gene matches. Germline CDR1 LNHDA, CDR2 SQIVND (reference sequence). This CDR3 is 15 amino acids long.